A few counts support the clone carrying this TCR beta chain. Trimming at V came to 4 bases and at J to 5 bases, leaving 5 bases not matched to a gene. The CDR3 contains 14 residues. Germline V gene data show CDR1 as MNHEY and CDR2 as SMNVEV (reference sequence). A single record per CDR3 protein comes from TCRdb applying MiXCR to the RACE reads. The sample has some 300,000 distinct CDR3 sequences, 5.5% seen once. Time point reported: pre-sensitization, week 0. This sample's treatment: therapeutic diphenylcyclopropenone sensitization with weekly scalp DPC. This entry comes from a study of human T cells and chemical hapten exposure.

The clonotype originates from a woman between 18 and 30 years old with alopecia areata. Some clones in this sample may be carry-over from other donors' samples. Specimen: whole blood, collected in connection with sensitization to the hapten diphenylcyclopropenone (DPC). The chain joins TRBV27 to TRBJ1-5, with 7 positions matching TRBD1. The CDR3 nucleotides are TGTGCCAGCAGTTGGAGACAGGGCGATCAGCCCCAGCATTTT. This gives the protein CASSWRQGDQPQHF.